These 17 T cell receptor beta chains were all obtained from the same sample, sequenced in a study of T cell responses to AZD1222 COVID-19 vaccine. The protocol was immunoSEQ multiplex PCR, while the TCRdb copy is restricted to in-frame clones and leaves out a portion. The data show more than 80,000 clones, approximately 85% seen once. The sample consisted of peripheral blood, taken 28 days after the second AZD1222 dose. The receptors come from an adult who received the AZD1222 COVID-19 vaccine.

The genes are TRBV18 and TRBJ2-7; maybe TRBD2 (5 bases). The V gene lost 6 bases and the J gene lost 5 bases, with 20 bases spanning the gap. The CDR3 covers 15 residues. Per germline, CDR1 KGHSH and CDR2 LQKENI. DNA for the CDR3: TGTGCCAGCTCGCTACGGGATGGGGAGAGCAACGAGCAGTACTTC. Its translation is CASSLRDGESNEQYF.

This clone was seen just once. This chain joins TRBV18 and TRBJ1-6; 10 bases match TRBD1. The germline gives CDR1 KGHSH, CDR2 LQKENI. CDR3 size: 14 residues. J gave up 10 bases and V 5 bases, and 5 bases lay outside the gene matches. The CDR3 DNA sequence: TGTGCCAGCTCAGCCGGGACAGGGGAGTCACCCCTCCACTTT. This encodes CASSAGTGESPLHF.

This clone was seen a handful of times. V gene TRBV27 combines with J gene TRBJ1-1, with 9 bases identical to TRBD1. This CDR3 has 16 amino acids. The junction had 8 bases not matched to a gene; V was cut back by 6 bases and J by 0 bases. Germline CDR1 and CDR2: MNHEY and SMNVEV (reference sequence). CDR3 nucleotides: TGTGCCAGCAGCCCGACAGGGGGACCCATGAACACTGAAGCTTTCTTT. Translating it yields CASSPTGGPMNTEAFF.

The chain is built from TRBV27 and TRBJ1-1; D might be TRBD1 (6 bases). The V end lost 8 bases, the J end lost 0 bases, and 7 bases lay between the germline ends. Germline CDR1 is MNHEY and CDR2 is SMNVEV (reference sequence). The CDR3 sequence is 12 residues long. The CDR3, as DNA: TGTGCCAGCTGGACAGTGAACACTGAAGCTTTCTTT. It yields the protein CASWTVNTEAFF.

The chain couples TRBV6-1 to TRBJ1-1; D call uncertain. CDR3 length: 16 amino acids. V lost 2 bases and J 8 bases, leaving 21 bases between the germline ends. Germline loops: CDR1 MNHNS, CDR2 SASEGT. In DNA form, the CDR3 reads TGTGCCAGCAGTGAACCCGGCTGGCAGCGTCAGGCCGAAGCTTTCTTT. Its translation is CASSEPGWQRQAEAFF.

This clone appeared a few times. V usage is TRBV7-3 and J usage is TRBJ2-7, with 12 bases that match TRBD1. This CDR3 spans 15 amino acids. V trimming: 0 bases; J trimming: 7 bases; junction bases outside the gene matches: 4. The germline gives CDR1 SGHTA, CDR2 FQGTGA. Here the CDR3 DNA reads TGTGCCAGCAGCTTAACCGGGACAGGGGGCGGAGAGCAGTACTTC. Translated, it gives CASSLTGTGGGEQYF.

This chain uses TRBV5-1 with TRBJ1-2, with D possibly being TRBD1 (5 bases). This CDR3 is 14 amino acids long. Trimming removed 0 bases from V and 6 bases from J, with 12 bases in between. Germline CDR1 SGHRS, CDR2 YFSETQ. The CDR3 loop reads CASSLAAGTDGYTF. CDR3 bases: TGCGCCAGCAGCTTGGCGGCAGGGACTGATGGCTACACCTTC. Combining the CDR3 with reference TRBV5-1 and TRBJ1-2 gives the whole variable domain KAGVTQTPRYLIKTRGQQVTLSCSPISGHRSVSWYQQTPGQGLQFLFEYFSETQRNKGNFPGRFSGRQFSNSRSEMNVSTLELGDSALYLCASSLAAGTDGYTFGSGTRLTVV.

The chain links TRBV5-1 to TRBJ2-2, with D perhaps TRBD2 (6 bases). Between the trimmed V and J ends, which lost 3 bases and 1 base, there was a span of 16 bases. CDR1 SGHRS and CDR2 YFSETQ come from the germline V gene. CDR3 size: 17 residues. This chain's CDR3 is CASSSPSGRLNTGELFF. The CDR3 DNA is TGCGCCAGCAGCTCTCCAAGCGGGCGCCTGAACACCGGGGAGCTGTTTTTT.

In its sample, this clone ranks as medium-sized (0.01 to 0.1%). V is TRBV7-9 and J is TRBJ2-2, with 9 bases fitting TRBD1. Germline lookup yields CDR1 SEHNR and CDR2 FQNEAQ (reference sequence). V lost 5 bases to trimming and J lost 4 bases; unmatched junction nucleotides: 14. The CDR3 has 18 residues. CDR3 bases: TGTGCCAGCAGCCATTTAAGCCCGGGACAGGGAATCACCGGGGAGCTGTTTTTT. Encoded protein: CASSHLSPGQGITGELFF.

This clone was counted a single time. The chain links TRBV7-3 to TRBJ2-2, with 10 bases fitting TRBD2. V shed 3 bases and J 8 bases; nucleotides not matched to a gene: 12. The CDR3 length is 17 residues. The germline CDR1 and CDR2 sequences are SGHTA and FQGTGA. The CDR3 region is CASSFLSGGLREGELFF. Here the CDR3 DNA reads TGTGCCAGCAGCTTCCTTAGCGGGGGGCTCCGGGAAGGGGAGCTGTTTTTT.

The V call is TRBV6-2 or TRBV6-3, the J call TRBJ1-1; TRBD1 matches at 7 bases. This CDR3 has 15 amino acids. Trimming cost V 7 bases and J 4 bases; bases outside gene matches: 12. Germline CDR1 and CDR2: MNHEY and SVGEGT. CDR3 protein: CASTPWTGGGTEAFF. DNA for the CDR3: TGTGCCAGCACCCCCTGGACAGGTGGTGGCACTGAAGCTTTCTTT.

The CDR3, as DNA: TGTGCCAGCAGTTACGGCCCTGGGACCCAGTACTTC. Encoded protein: CASSYGPGTQYF. J is TRBJ2-5 and V is TRBV6-2 or TRBV6-3; D gene uncertain. The germline CDR1 and CDR2 sequences are MNHEY and SVGEGT. The ends were cut back, 2 bases at V and 7 bases at J, with 8 bases in the middle. CDR3 length: 12 residues.

This chain joins TRBV3-1 (or the pseudogene TRBV3-2) and TRBJ2-3; D perhaps matches TRBD1 (6 bases). Germline CDR1 reads LGHDT; CDR2 reads YNNKEL (reference sequence). The CDR3 runs to 15 residues. Trimming took 1 base from V and 4 from J, leaving 12 bases between them. The CDR3 DNA sequence: TGTGCCAGCAGCCAAGTCCAGGGGACGGCAGATACGCAGTATTTT. Translated, it gives CASSQVQGTADTQYF.

The chain is built from TRBV9 and TRBJ1-2; D ambiguous. The CDR3 contains 12 residues. CDR1 SGDLS and CDR2 YYNGEE come from the germline V gene. V was shortened by 4 bases and J by 1 base, with 5 bases between the two germline ends. The CDR3 here is CASSPDNYGYTF. CDR3 nucleotides: TGTGCCAGCAGCCCAGATAACTATGGCTACACCTTC.

The chain carries TRBV10-3 and TRBJ1-1; tentative D call: TRBD1 (6 bases). Per the germline V gene, CDR1 is ENHRY and CDR2 is SYGVKD. The CDR3 contains 16 residues. V was shortened by 1 base and J by 1 base, with 13 bases between the two germline ends. The CDR3 sequence is CAISEYGGSKNTEAFF. CDR3 coding DNA: TGTGCCATCAGTGAGTATGGGGGCTCCAAGAACACTGAAGCTTTCTTT.

This chain joins TRBV11-3 and TRBJ2-6; a weak D match, TRBD2 (5 bases). The ends were cut back, 5 bases at V and 3 bases at J, with 17 bases in the middle. The CDR3 is 17 residues long. Germline CDR1 reads SGHNT; CDR2 reads YENEEA. The CDR3 region has the DNA TGTGCCAGCAGCCTGCCGGGGTGGGGTTTTGGGGCCAACGTCCTGACTTTC. As protein: CASSLPGWGFGANVLTF.

The sample holds a few counts of this clone. The chain links TRBV11-2 to TRBJ1-5; tentative D call: TRBD1 (5 bases). The CDR3 spans 15 residues. The germline CDR1 and CDR2 sequences are SGHAT and FQNNGV. V lost 5 bases and J 6 bases, leaving 17 bases between the germline ends. The DNA of the CDR3 is TGTGCCAGCAGCCGAGGCGGGGGAGGAAGTCAGCCCCAGCATTTT. This codes for CASSRGGGGSQPQHF.